This T cell receptor beta chain was sequenced for a study of T cells after yellow fever vaccination. Study overall: Some fractions had low cell numbers, and these were prepared with SMART-Seq v4 Ultra Low Input.

The CDR3 is 15 residues long. The germline gives CDR1 SGHTA, CDR2 FQGNSA. Trimming cost V 1 base and J 2 bases, with 12 bases left between them. TCRdb re-analysed the 5' RACE reads in MiXCR, keeping a single row per CDR3 protein. The repertoire holds around 550,000 distinct CDR3 sequences, with 15% to 20% as singletons. The chain joins TRBV7-2 to TRBJ2-7, with D possibly being TRBD2 (5 bases). The sample consisted of PBMCs, taken 15 days after the yellow fever booster vaccination. This receptor was identified in a man aged 25-45 years who received the YFV17D yellow fever vaccine. The CDR3 bases are TGTGCCAGCAGCTTAGGCTTCGCGGGCACCTACGAGCAGTACTTC. It is translated as CASSLGFAGTYEQYF.